This T cell receptor (beta chain) was recovered during a study of T cells after yellow fever vaccination. In its sample, this clonotype was seen many times. Its antigen is currently unknown. Per germline, CDR1 SGHTA and CDR2 FQGNSA. This CDR3 spans 15 amino acids. V gave up 2 bases and J gave up 1 base, with 8 bases separating them. Study-wide results and limits: Overall, a small share of clonotypes was seen in both CD4 and CD8 compartments.

TCRdb called the 5' RACE reads again in MiXCR, with one record for every CDR3 protein. This sample has 200,000 to 300,000 distinct CDR3 sequences, with around 6.7% found just once. Here the sequenced sample was CD4+ T cells sorted from PBMCs, taken on the day of the yellow fever booster vaccination. V is TRBV7-2 and J is TRBJ2-2; weak D call: TRBD2 (6 bases). This TCR came from a young man who received the YFV17D yellow fever vaccine. CDR3: CASSLRRGNTGELFF. CDR3 nucleotides: TGTGCCAGCAGCTTACGGCGGGGGAACACCGGGGAGCTGTTTTTT.